This is a list of T cell receptor beta chains from one sample in a study of T cells after yellow fever vaccination. Using its own MiXCR run on the 5' RACE reads, TCRdb lists one record per CDR3 protein. The profile covers a few hundred thousand distinct CDR3 sequences, with 6.2% appearing a single time and 15% taken by the ten largest. Sequencing used PBMCs, obtained 5 days after the yellow fever booster vaccination. The receptors stem from a man aged 30-40 years who received the YFV17D yellow fever vaccine. The CDR3 runs from the conserved cysteine through the conserved F or W.

len	j_gene	v_gene	CDR3aa
17	TRBJ2-3	TRBV4-2	CASSQDSSESPTDTQYF
14	TRBJ2-7	TRBV20-1	CSAGARGRGYEQYF
15	TRBJ2-7	TRBV7-9	CASSFPRTGYGEQYF
13	TRBJ2-7	TRBV7-8	CASSLRGRNEQYF
15	TRBJ2-1	TRBV27	CASSFQIGPYNEQFF
13	TRBJ2-2	TRBV6-1	CASSEGQAGELFF
16	TRBJ2-1	TRBV28	CASSLYLQGSENEQFF
12	TRBJ2-7	TRBV18	CASSPQAAEQYF
13	TRBJ1-5	TRBV6-5	CASSYFPNQPQHF
11	TRBJ2-3	TRBV7-2	CASRITDTQYF
15	TRBJ2-5	TRBV4-3	CASSQSTGPAETQYF
18	TRBJ2-1	TRBV3-1	CASCLTPLTSSSYNEQFF
13	TRBJ2-3	TRBV5-1	CASTRPFQDTQYF
18	TRBJ2-1	TRBV6-2/TRBV6-3	CASTYSTTSGRGVNEQFF
19	TRBJ2-7	TRBV6-4	CASSPRRAGTSGEPYEQYF
15	TRBJ1-6	TRBV7-2	CASSPARSYNSPLHF
15	TRBJ2-1	TRBV4-2	CASSQRGRAEGEQFF
13	TRBJ1-2	TRBV4-1	CASSQVSLDGYTF
15	TRBJ2-2	TRBV6-2/TRBV6-3	CASSSRTGETGELFF
16	TRBJ2-7	TRBV20-1	CSARDKGTEGPYEQYF
14	TRBJ2-3	TRBV7-8	CASSFSGSSDTQYF
17	TRBJ2-2	TRBV12-5	CASGLVEYRQKTGELFF